This section outlines one T cell receptor beta chain sequence together with its context. Its antigen is still unknown. The sample comes from a study of cytomegalovirus exposure and HLA in healthy donors. Study-level results: Productive status was seen about 87% or about 30% of the time for most TCR beta V segments in an earlier analysis. There were a few CMV-associated chains whose specificity for CMV antigens was confirmed in vitro. More clonal expansion characterized HLA-associated TCR beta chains than equally common others in a later analysis. Later work found that TCR association rates differed between HLA loci; DRB1 had the most and HLA-C the fewest.

Germline CDR1 reads SGHRS; CDR2 reads YFSETQ. The length of the CDR3 is 14 residues. V was pared by 0 bases and J by 1 base, with 8 bases between. Primers: 60 Vbeta forward and 13 Jbeta reverse. This table comes from immunoSEQ multiplex PCR, and its TCRdb copy is limited to in-frame clones, with some not included. The sample holds around 200,000 clones, about 80% seen once. This chain connects TRBV5-1 to TRBJ2-7; D not resolved. Sequencing input: PBMCs. This clonotype was sampled from a man between 40 and 49 years old in good health and CMV-seronegative. The CDR3 sequence is CASSLGVRSYEQYF. The CDR3 DNA reads TGCGCCAGCAGCTTGGGAGTCAGGTCCTACGAGCAGTACTTC.